This T cell receptor (beta chain) originates from a study of blood T cell repertoires in COVID-19 (dated by TCRdb to the early 2020s). Context from the whole study: Collaborator samples came from the United States, Italy and Spain and covered acute and convalescent phases of COVID-19. The dataset comprised deeply sampled blood TCRbeta repertoires from subjects exposed to, actively infected with, or recovered from COVID-19. HLA class I and class II types, where available, came from metadata supplied by the sample provider rather than from assay-based typing. Nearly every sample came with metadata listing a de-identified subject ID, COVID-19 status, age in years and sex. The material from the prospective study consisted of cDNA or gDNA derived from T cells, B-cell-depleted T cells, or PBMCs. Samples came from the ongoing ImmuneRACE study (first 160 participants) plus 1,254 subjects from 6 global collaborators. The repertoires were released in a freely available public database meant as a resource for research on the immune response to SARS-CoV-2.

At one collaborating source in Seattle, patients were enrolled during active infection and were followed longitudinally through the course of disease. Each collaborating institution followed its own protocols to collect whole blood in K2EDTA tubes. For TCRbeta analysis, collaborators shipped samples as frozen whole blood, isolated PBMCs, or DNA extracted from either of those sample types. Results and caveats for the whole study, not just this receptor: The quantity of clinical and demographic metadata differed by source and by participant and was supplied without curation.

As to this clone: Its cognate antigen has yet to be identified. Within one base of it there is no much larger clone, and no base qualities were kept.

TCRbeta CDR3 regions were amplified from genomic DNA using the immunoSEQ Assay, a bias-controlled multiplex PCR. As for how the authors treated the data: Within the assay, amplification of reference gene primers was used to estimate how many nucleated cells each sample contained. Sequence reads were collapsed and filtered to measure the absolute abundance of every unique TCRbeta CDR3 rearrangement. For each sample, productive Simpson clonality was calculated as the square root of Simpson's diversity index over productive rearrangements. TCRdb obtained this table from immuneACCESS and retained in-frame rearrangements with V and J assigned. These tables miss some clones; where compared with another copy, unresolved V genes account for less than half of the shortfall, and the remainder is unexplained. From that table come the V and J calls and clone size; the DNA was used to work out D and trimming. The sample contains about 310,000 clones, roughly 90% of them found a single time. The ten largest account for under 1.1% of the sample.

The CDR3 measures 11 amino acids from cysteine to phenylalanine. CDR3 DNA is the only sequence kept; it has 33 bases, read in frame from the first base. V sheds 3 bases and J sheds 11 bases, leaving 13 bases between their ends. Via the germline V gene (reference sequence), CDR1 is GTSNPN and CDR2 SVGIG. Source material: peripheral blood. The clonotype was recovered from a woman aged 40 to 50 with COVID-19, enrolled during active disease. The sequence joins TRBV30 to TRBJ1-1; the D gene is unclear. The DNA sequence is given as TGTGCCTGGAGCTACGGAGGTGAGGCTTTCTTT. The translation is CAWSYGGEAFF. Outside the CDR3, residues come from the reference TRBV30 and TRBJ1-1 proteins, so the full variable domain is: SQTIHQWPATLVQPVGSPLSLECTVEGTSNPNLYWYRQAAGRGLQLLFYSVGIGQISSEVPQNLSASRPQDRQFILSSKKLLLSDSGFYLCAWSYGGEAFFGQGTRLTVV.